A selection of T cell receptor beta chains follows, all from one sample in a study of monozygotic twins with cystic fibrosis. Assay used: immunoSEQ multiplex PCR; TCRdb lists only in-frame clones, some missing. The sample lists 34,000 or so clones; roughly 90% were seen once. The specimen was blood. Every receptor here comes from a girl aged 2-9 years with cystic fibrosis. CDR3s include the opening cysteine and the closing phenylalanine or tryptophan. The D gene is left open where the match is weak. The listing skips clone size in some rows; elsewhere it reads once, few, many or a size class.

V: TRBV19; J: TRBJ2-7; length: 15; size: NA; D: TRBD1; CDR3: CASRVRDRGSYEQYF; DNA: TGTGCCAGTAGGGTCCGGGACAGGGGCTCCTACGAGCAGTACTTC
V: TRBV7-6; J: TRBJ2-1; length: 15; size: NA; D: TRBD2; CDR3: CASSLVGTSGNEQFF; DNA: TGTGCCAGCAGCTTAGTAGGGACTAGCGGGAATGAGCAGTTCTTC
V: TRBV7-2; J: TRBJ1-5; length: 13; size: NA; D: NA; CDR3: CASSSGTGGPQHF; DNA: TGTGCCAGCAGCTCGGGTACAGGAGGCCCCCAGCATTTT
V: TRBV4-2; J: TRBJ1-2; length: 17; size: NA; D: TRBD1; CDR3: CASSQDLSTGGWYGYTF; DNA: TGTGCCAGCAGCCAAGATCTCTCGACAGGGGGCTGGTATGGCTACACCTTC
V: TRBV5-1; J: TRBJ2-7; length: 14; size: NA; D: NA; CDR3: CASSFGRGAYEQYF; DNA: TGCGCCAGCAGCTTCGGCAGGGGGGCCTACGAGCAGTACTTC
V: TRBV7-2; J: TRBJ1-2; length: 13; size: NA; D: NA; CDR3: CASSPTPAAGYTF; DNA: TGTGCCAGCAGCCCGACTCCCGCAGCGGGCTACACCTTC
V: TRBV2; J: TRBJ2-1; length: 16; size: NA; D: NA; CDR3: CASSEAGGWDYNEQFF; DNA: TGTGCCAGCAGTGAAGCTGGGGGATGGGACTACAATGAGCAGTTCTTC
V: TRBV15; J: TRBJ2-1; length: 14; size: NA; D: NA; CDR3: CATTAETSYNEQFF; DNA: TGTGCCACCACCGCCGAAACCTCCTACAATGAGCAGTTCTTC
V: TRBV12-5; J: TRBJ2-1; length: 15; size: once; D: TRBD1; CDR3: CASGFYRGAGNEQFF; DNA: TGTGCTAGTGGTTTTTACAGGGGGGCGGGGAATGAGCAGTTCTTC
V: TRBV5-1; J: TRBJ1-4; length: 14; size: once; D: NA; CDR3: CASSFDNRGEKLFF; DNA: TGCGCCAGCAGCTTTGACAACAGAGGGGAAAAACTGTTTTTT
V: TRBV5-4; J: TRBJ2-2; length: 16; size: NA; D: NA; CDR3: CASSFGGVANTGELFF; DNA: TGTGCCAGCAGCTTTGGCGGGGTAGCGAACACCGGGGAGCTGTTTTTT
V: TRBV25-1; J: TRBJ1-5; length: 15; size: NA; D: TRBD1; CDR3: CASSDKQGASQPQHF; DNA: TGTGCCAGCAGTGACAAACAGGGGGCTTCGCAGCCCCAGCATTTT
V: TRBV7-8; J: TRBJ1-5; length: 13; size: NA; D: NA; CDR3: CATRRGGDQPQHF; DNA: TGTGCCACCCGGCGGGGGGGGGATCAGCCCCAGCATTTT
V: TRBV27; J: TRBJ2-1; length: 18; size: NA; D: NA; CDR3: CASSRPRMGASRNNEQFF; DNA: TGTGCCAGCAGTCGACCTAGAATGGGAGCTAGCAGAAACAATGAGCAGTTCTTC
V: TRBV10-2; J: TRBJ2-5; length: 13; size: NA; D: NA; CDR3: CATNDRGDVTQYF; DNA: TGCGCCACTAACGACCGGGGAGACGTGACCCAGTACTTC
V: TRBV7-8; J: TRBJ2-7; length: 12; size: few; D: TRBD1; CDR3: CASNKGAGEQYF; DNA: TGTGCCAGCAATAAGGGGGCTGGCGAGCAGTACTTC
V: TRBV29-1; J: TRBJ1-1; length: 11; size: NA; D: TRBD1; CDR3: CSVDRDTEAFF; DNA: TGCAGCGTCGACAGGGACACTGAAGCTTTCTTT
V: TRBV6-9; J: TRBJ1-3; length: 14; size: NA; D: NA; CDR3: CASSYRGPGNTIYF; DNA: TGTGCCAGCAGTTATCGGGGGCCCGGAAACACCATATATTTT
V: TRBV4-1; J: TRBJ2-7; length: 16; size: once; D: NA; CDR3: CASSQLWGLGSYEQYF; DNA: TGCGCCAGCAGCCAACTGTGGGGGCTGGGGTCCTACGAGCAGTACTTC
V: TRBV2; J: TRBJ2-7; length: 13; size: NA; D: NA; CDR3: CASNAPQVREQYF; DNA: TGTGCCAGCAACGCCCCCCAGGTGCGGGAGCAGTACTTC
V: TRBV7-9; J: TRBJ1-1; length: 15; size: NA; D: TRBD1; CDR3: CASSYQTGKNTEAFF; DNA: TGTGCCAGCAGCTACCAGACAGGGAAGAACACTGAAGCTTTCTTT
V: TRBV5-6; J: TRBJ2-5; length: 13; size: NA; D: NA; CDR3: CASSSAPQETQYF; DNA: TGTGCCAGCAGCTCCGCCCCTCAAGAGACCCAGTACTTC
V: TRBV7-9; J: TRBJ2-5; length: 14; size: NA; D: NA; CDR3: CASSPDGGRETQYF; DNA: TGTGCCAGCAGCCCGGACGGGGGTAGGGAGACCCAGTACTTC
V: TRBV30; J: TRBJ1-1; length: 13; size: NA; D: NA; CDR3: CAWSVKTGFEAFF; DNA: TGTGCCTGGAGTGTCAAAACAGGCTTTGAAGCTTTCTTT
V: TRBV28; J: TRBJ1-5; length: 15; size: NA; D: NA; CDR3: CASSLRLSSWQPQHF; DNA: TGTGCCAGCAGTCTCCGCCTCTCTAGCTGGCAGCCCCAGCATTTT
V: TRBV4-3; J: TRBJ2-7; length: 16; size: NA; D: NA; CDR3: CASSQEMGGSSYEQYF; DNA: TGCGCCAGCAGCCAAGAGATGGGGGGTAGCTCCTACGAGCAGTACTTC
V: TRBV9; J: TRBJ1-5; length: 17; size: NA; D: TRBD1; CDR3: CASSSRTGGISNQPQHF; DNA: TGTGCCAGCAGCTCTCGGACAGGGGGGATTAGCAATCAGCCCCAGCATTTT
V: TRBV9; J: TRBJ1-5; length: 14; size: NA; D: TRBD1; CDR3: CASSEGQEIQPQHF; DNA: TGTGCCAGCAGCGAGGGACAGGAGATTCAGCCCCAGCATTTT
V: TRBV5-1; J: TRBJ1-3; length: 15; size: NA; D: NA; CDR3: CASSPGHNSGNTIYF; DNA: TGCGCCAGCAGCCCGGGACACAACTCTGGAAACACCATATATTTT
V: TRBV11-2; J: TRBJ2-1; length: 16; size: NA; D: NA; CDR3: CASSLGPGLMYNEQFF; DNA: TGTGCCAGCAGCTTAGGGCCGGGACTGATGTACAATGAGCAGTTCTTC
V: TRBV6-6; J: TRBJ1-5; length: 15; size: once; D: NA; CDR3: CASSRASGSNQPQHF; DNA: TGTGCCAGCAGTAGAGCGTCAGGTAGCAATCAGCCCCAGCATTTT
V: TRBV11-2; J: TRBJ2-5; length: 15; size: NA; D: NA; CDR3: CASSLWYGERETQYF; DNA: TGTGCCAGCAGCTTATGGTACGGGGAGCGAGAGACCCAGTACTTC
V: TRBV15; J: TRBJ2-3; length: 20; size: once; D: TRBD2; CDR3: CATSPHLGLAGGPGTDTQYF; DNA: TGTGCCACCAGTCCACACCTGGGACTAGCGGGAGGGCCGGGGACAGATACGCAGTATTTT
V: TRBV7-3; J: TRBJ2-3; length: 16; size: NA; D: NA; CDR3: CASSLTGVFSTDTQYF; DNA: TGTGCCAGCAGCTTAACTGGGGTCTTTAGCACAGATACGCAGTATTTT
V: TRBV7-2; J: TRBJ1-3; length: 17; size: NA; D: TRBD1; CDR3: CASSLNWRTGAGNTIYF; DNA: TGTGCCAGCAGCTTAAATTGGCGGACAGGGGCTGGAAACACCATATATTTT
V: TRBV10-3; J: TRBJ1-5; length: 20; size: few; D: TRBD1; CDR3: CAISATRDRDVRLRNQPQHF; DNA: TGTGCCATCAGTGCTACCCGGGACAGGGACGTCCGATTGCGCAATCAGCCCCAGCATTTT
V: TRBV7-2; J: TRBJ1-2; length: 16; size: once; D: NA; CDR3: CASSLAAGRSDYGYTF; DNA: TGTGCCAGCAGCTTAGCGGCAGGTCGGAGTGACTATGGCTACACCTTC
V: TRBV29-1; J: TRBJ1-2; length: 16; size: NA; D: TRBD1; CDR3: CSVEDGQGVKNYGYTF; DNA: TGCAGCGTTGAAGACGGACAGGGGGTAAAAAACTATGGCTACACCTTC
V: TRBV9; J: TRBJ2-7; length: 13; size: NA; D: NA; CDR3: CASSVGGSGEQYF; DNA: TGTGCCAGCAGCGTAGGAGGGTCCGGGGAGCAGTACTTC
V: TRBV30; J: TRBJ1-5; length: 13; size: NA; D: TRBD1; CDR3: CAWSATGVQPQHF; DNA: TGTGCCTGGAGTGCCACAGGGGTTCAGCCCCAGCATTTT
V: TRBV11-2; J: TRBJ2-3; length: 14; size: NA; D: TRBD2; CDR3: CASSSIAGVDTQYF; DNA: TGTGCCAGCAGCTCCATAGCGGGAGTAGATACGCAGTATTTT
V: TRBV9; J: TRBJ2-3; length: 14; size: NA; D: NA; CDR3: CASSLRTFTDTQYF; DNA: TGTGCCAGCAGCCTGAGGACGTTTACAGATACGCAGTATTTT
V: TRBV18; J: TRBJ1-1; length: 15; size: NA; D: TRBD1; CDR3: CASSPQGARNTEAFF; DNA: TGTGCCAGCTCACCACAGGGGGCGAGGAACACTGAAGCTTTCTTT
V: TRBV7-8; J: TRBJ2-7; length: 13; size: NA; D: NA; CDR3: CASSPKGMREQYF; DNA: TGTGCCAGCAGCCCTAAAGGAATGCGCGAGCAGTACTTC
V: TRBV7-8; J: TRBJ2-7; length: 15; size: NA; D: NA; CDR3: CASSTPTEGDPEQYF; DNA: TGTGCCAGCAGCACTCCTACCGAAGGGGATCCGGAGCAGTACTTC
V: TRBV7-9; J: TRBJ2-3; length: 16; size: NA; D: NA; CDR3: CASSLVGLKVADTQYF; DNA: TGTGCCAGCAGCTTAGTGGGACTTAAGGTCGCAGATACGCAGTATTTT
V: TRBV29-1; J: TRBJ2-3; length: 14; size: NA; D: TRBD2; CDR3: CSVGLAGGGDTQYF; DNA: TGCAGCGTTGGCCTAGCGGGGGGCGGGGATACGCAGTATTTT
V: TRBV6-5; J: TRBJ2-7; length: 13; size: NA; D: NA; CDR3: CASSRTISYEQYF; DNA: TGTGCCAGCAGCAGGACAATCTCCTACGAGCAGTACTTC
V: TRBV19; J: TRBJ1-2; length: 15; size: NA; D: NA; CDR3: CASSIKRDLGYGYTF; DNA: TGTGCCAGTAGTATTAAGAGGGACTTGGGGTATGGCTACACCTTC
V: TRBV2; J: TRBJ2-2; length: 15; size: NA; D: TRBD1; CDR3: CASTRDRADTGELFF; DNA: TGTGCCAGCACCCGGGACAGGGCAGACACCGGGGAGCTGTTTTTT
V: TRBV10-2; J: TRBJ2-2; length: 14; size: NA; D: NA; CDR3: CASSVTGGAGELFF; DNA: TGCGCCAGCAGTGTAACAGGGGGGGCCGGGGAGCTGTTTTTT